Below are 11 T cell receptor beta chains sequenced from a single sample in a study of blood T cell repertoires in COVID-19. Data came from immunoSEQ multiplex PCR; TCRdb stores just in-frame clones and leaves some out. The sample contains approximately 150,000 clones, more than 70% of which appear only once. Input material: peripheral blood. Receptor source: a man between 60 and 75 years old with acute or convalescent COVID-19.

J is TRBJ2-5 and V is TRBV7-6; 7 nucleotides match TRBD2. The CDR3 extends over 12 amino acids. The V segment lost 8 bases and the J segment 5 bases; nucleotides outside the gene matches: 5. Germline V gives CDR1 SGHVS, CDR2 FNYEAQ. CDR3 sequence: CASGGEGETQYF. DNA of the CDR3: TGTGCCAGCGGCGGGGAGGGGGAGACCCAGTACTTC. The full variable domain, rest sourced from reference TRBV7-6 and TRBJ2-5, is GAGVSQSPRYKVTKRGQDVALRCDPISGHVSLYWYRQALGQGPEFLTYFNYEAQQDKSGLPNDRFSAERPEGSISTLTIQRTEQRDSAMYRCASGGEGETQYFGPGTRLLVL.

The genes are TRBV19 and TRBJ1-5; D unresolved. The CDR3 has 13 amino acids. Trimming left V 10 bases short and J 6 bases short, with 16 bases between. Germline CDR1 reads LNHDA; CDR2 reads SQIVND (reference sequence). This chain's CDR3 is CATQTAGGQPQHF. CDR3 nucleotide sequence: TGTGCCACTCAAACAGCGGGCGGTCAGCCCCAGCATTTT. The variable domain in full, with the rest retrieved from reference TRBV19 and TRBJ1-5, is DGGITQSPKYLFRKEGQNVTLSCEQNLNHDAMYWYRQDPGQGLRLIYYSQIVNDFQKGDIAEGYSVSREKKESFPLTVTSAQKNPTAFYLCATQTAGGQPQHFGDGTRLSIL.

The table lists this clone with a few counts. The CDR3 loop reads CASSSEQWTGAGELFF. In DNA, the CDR3 is TGCGCCAGCAGCTCGGAACAGTGGACAGGGGCCGGGGAGCTGTTTTTT. This chain uses TRBV5-1 with TRBJ2-2, with 9 bases identical to TRBD1. V shed 3 bases and J 6 bases; nucleotides not matched to a gene: 9. The CDR3 covers 16 residues. The germline V gene encodes CDR1 SGHRS and CDR2 YFSETQ.

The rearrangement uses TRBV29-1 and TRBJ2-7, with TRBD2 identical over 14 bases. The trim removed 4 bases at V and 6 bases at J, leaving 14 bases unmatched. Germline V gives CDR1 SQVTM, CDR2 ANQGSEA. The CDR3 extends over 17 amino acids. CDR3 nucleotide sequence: TGCAGCGTTGTTTCTATTCCGGGACTAGCGGGAGTGTTCGAGCAGTACTTC. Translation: CSVVSIPGLAGVFEQYF.

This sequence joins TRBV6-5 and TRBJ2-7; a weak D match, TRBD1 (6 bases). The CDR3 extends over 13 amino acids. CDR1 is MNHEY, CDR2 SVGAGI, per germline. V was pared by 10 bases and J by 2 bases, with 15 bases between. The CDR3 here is CANSAGETYEQYF. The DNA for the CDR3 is TGTGCCAACTCAGCAGGGGAAACCTACGAGCAGTACTTC.

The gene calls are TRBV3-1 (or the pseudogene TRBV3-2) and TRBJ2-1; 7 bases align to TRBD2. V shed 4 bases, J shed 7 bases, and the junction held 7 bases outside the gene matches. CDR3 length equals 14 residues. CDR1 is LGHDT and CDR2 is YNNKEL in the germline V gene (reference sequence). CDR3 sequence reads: CASSLAGLRNEQFF. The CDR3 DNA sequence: TGTGCCAGCAGCCTAGCGGGTTTAAGGAATGAGCAGTTCTTC.

For the CDR3, the DNA is TGTGCCAGCTCCCCGGGACAGTCCACCTACGAGCAGTACTTC. Translation gives CASSPGQSTYEQYF. V and J are TRBV9 and TRBJ2-7; TRBD1 aligns across 7 bases. The CDR3 runs to 14 residues. V dropped 7 bases and J dropped 2; count of bases not matched to a gene: 9. Germline CDR1 SGDLS, CDR2 YYNGEE.

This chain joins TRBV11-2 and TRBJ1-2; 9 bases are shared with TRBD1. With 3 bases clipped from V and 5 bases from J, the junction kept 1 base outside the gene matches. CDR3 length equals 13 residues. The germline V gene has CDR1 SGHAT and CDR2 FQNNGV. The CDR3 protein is CASSFGQGYGYTF. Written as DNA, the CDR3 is TGTGCCAGCAGCTTTGGACAGGGGTATGGCTACACCTTC.

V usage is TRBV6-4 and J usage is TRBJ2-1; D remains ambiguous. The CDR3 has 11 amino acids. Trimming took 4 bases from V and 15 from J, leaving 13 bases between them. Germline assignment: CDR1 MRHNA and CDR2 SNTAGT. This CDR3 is CASSGLTGWFF. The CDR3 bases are TGTGCCAGCAGTGGGCTGACTGGTTGGTTCTTC.

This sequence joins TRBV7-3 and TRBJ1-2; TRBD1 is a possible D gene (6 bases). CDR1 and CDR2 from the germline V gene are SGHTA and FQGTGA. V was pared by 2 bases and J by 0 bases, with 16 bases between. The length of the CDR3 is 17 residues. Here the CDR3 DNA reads TGTGCCAGCAGCTTACGCGGGGGAACAGGGTCTAACTATGGCTACACCTTC. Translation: CASSLRGGTGSNYGYTF.

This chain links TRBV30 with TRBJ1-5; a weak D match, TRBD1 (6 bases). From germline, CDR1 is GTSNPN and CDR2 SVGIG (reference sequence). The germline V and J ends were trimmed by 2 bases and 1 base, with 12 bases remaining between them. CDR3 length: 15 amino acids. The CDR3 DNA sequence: TGTGCCTGGAGTAAACAGGGAGTAAGCAATCAGCCCCAGCATTTT. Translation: CAWSKQGVSNQPQHF.